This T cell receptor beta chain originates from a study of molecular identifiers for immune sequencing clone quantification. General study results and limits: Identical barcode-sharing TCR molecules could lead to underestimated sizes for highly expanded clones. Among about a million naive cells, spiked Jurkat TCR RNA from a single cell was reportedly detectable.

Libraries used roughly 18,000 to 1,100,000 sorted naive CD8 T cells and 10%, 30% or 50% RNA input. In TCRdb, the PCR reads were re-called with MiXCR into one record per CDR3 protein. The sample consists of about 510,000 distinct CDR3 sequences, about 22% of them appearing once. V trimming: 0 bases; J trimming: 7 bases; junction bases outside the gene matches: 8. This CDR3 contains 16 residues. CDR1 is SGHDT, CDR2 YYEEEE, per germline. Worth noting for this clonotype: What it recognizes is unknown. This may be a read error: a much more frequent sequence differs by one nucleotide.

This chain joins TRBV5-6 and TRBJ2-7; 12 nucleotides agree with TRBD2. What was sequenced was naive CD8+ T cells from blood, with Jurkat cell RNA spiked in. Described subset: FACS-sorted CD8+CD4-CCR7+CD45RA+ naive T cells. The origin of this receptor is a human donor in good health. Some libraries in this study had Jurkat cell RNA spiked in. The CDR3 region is CASSLGASGGAREQYF. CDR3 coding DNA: TGTGCCAGCAGCTTGGGTGCTAGCGGGGGGGCGAGAGAGCAGTACTTC.